This TCR beta chain was recovered during a study of shared clonotypes between healthy human individuals. Clones were read by immunoSEQ multiplex PCR, and TCRdb kept only the in-frame ones, dropping some. This table has over 95,000 clones, around 68% appearing once. In regard to this clone: The sample has other DNA sequences that encode this CDR3 too.

This CDR3 comprises 15 residues. Germline loops: CDR1 SEHNR, CDR2 FQNEAQ (reference sequence). V lost 1 base to trimming and J lost 2 bases; unmatched junction nucleotides: 1. The receptor was isolated from a woman between 25 and 40 years old in good health. Sequencing was done on a sample of memory CD8+ T cells sorted from blood. Subset: CD45RO+ cells pooled with CCR7-negative TemRA cells. V usage is TRBV7-9 and J usage is TRBJ2-3, with 9 bases fitting TRBD1. CDR3 amino acids: CASSLGQGDTDTQYF. The CDR3 DNA is TGTGCCAGCAGCTTAGGACAGGGGGACACAGATACGCAGTATTTT.